These T cell receptor beta chains were read from a single sample in a study of T cells after yellow fever vaccination. MiXCR was run by TCRdb on the 5' RACE reads, yielding one entry per CDR3 protein. Among about 49,000 distinct CDR3 sequences listed, about 7.4% were seen once. Specimen: CD8+ T cells sorted from PBMCs, collected less than 18 days after the first yellow fever vaccination. The receptors come from a man younger than 35 who received the YFV17D yellow fever vaccine. CDR3s include the opening cysteine and the closing phenylalanine or tryptophan. A D gene is named only where the DNA matches it firmly. Some rows mark clone size as missing; the rest say once, few, many or name a class of expanded clone.

>TRBD1|many|TRBV4-2|TRBJ1-2
CASSQEDRGLGYTF
TGTGCCAGCAGCCAAGAGGACAGGGGGCTTGGCTACACCTTC
>NA|NA|TRBV6-5|TRBJ1-1
CASSYSGGFNTEAFF
TGTGCCAGCAGTTACTCTGGGGGTTTTAACACTGAAGCTTTCTTT
>NA|many|TRBV4-2|TRBJ1-1
CASSQSLGTEAFF
TGTGCCAGCAGCCAAAGTCTCGGGACTGAAGCTTTCTTT
>NA|NA|TRBV4-1|TRBJ1-5
CASSQGSSNQPQHF
TGCGCCAGCAGCCAAGGAAGTAGCAATCAGCCCCAGCATTTT
>NA|many|TRBV5-6|TRBJ2-1
CASSQGISYNEQFF
TGTGCCAGCAGCCAGGGAATCTCCTACAATGAGCAGTTCTTC
>NA|many|TRBV6-5|TRBJ2-2
CASSYLGGGLGELFF
TGTGCCAGCAGTTACTTGGGTGGGGGTCTCGGGGAGCTGTTTTTT
>NA|many|TRBV4-3|TRBJ2-2
CASSQTEAGEDTGELFF
TGCGCCAGCAGCCAGACGGAAGCAGGGGAGGACACCGGGGAGCTGTTTTTT
>NA|few|TRBV7-3|TRBJ2-5
CASSLTSWERETQYF
TGTGCCAGCAGCTTAACGAGTTGGGAGAGGGAGACCCAGTACTTC
>TRBD1|many|TRBV27|TRBJ2-1
CASIRQGRNEQFF
TGTGCCAGCATTCGACAGGGACGGAATGAGCAGTTCTTC
>TRBD1|many|TRBV28|TRBJ1-1
CASSPQTGSGTEAFF
TGTGCCAGCAGTCCACAGACAGGGTCAGGCACTGAAGCTTTCTTT
>TRBD1|many|TRBV10-3|TRBJ1-1
CAIGDRAIKGAFF
TGTGCCATCGGGGACAGGGCCATAAAAGGAGCTTTCTTT
>NA|many|TRBV7-6|TRBJ2-2
CASSFSGGELFF
TGTGCCAGCAGCTTTAGTGGCGGGGAGCTGTTTTTT
>NA|many|TRBV7-8|TRBJ1-1
CASSPNGVNTEAFF
TGTGCCAGCAGCCCTAACGGAGTGAACACTGAAGCTTTCTTT
>NA|few|TRBV21-1|TRBJ1-5
CASSKTGDGQPQHF
TGTGCCAGCAGCAAAACCGGGGACGGTCAGCCCCAGCATTTT
>NA|many|TRBV9|TRBJ2-1
CASSVGGASYNEQFF
TGTGCCAGCAGCGTAGGGGGGGCTTCCTACAATGAGCAGTTCTTC
>NA|many|TRBV12-5|TRBJ2-6
CASGFWTETLSGANVLTF
TGTGCTAGTGGTTTCTGGACAGAAACCCTCTCTGGGGCCAACGTCCTGACTTTC
>NA|few|TRBV5-4|TRBJ2-7
CASSPGSLSSYEQYF
TGTGCCAGCAGCCCGGGATCGCTGAGCTCCTACGAGCAGTACTTC
>TRBD1|many|TRBV3-1|TRBJ2-6
CASSQVGAGGLLSGANVLTF
TGTGCCAGCAGCCAAGTCGGTGCAGGGGGCCTCTTATCTGGGGCCAACGTCCTGACTTTC
>NA|many|TRBV7-9|TRBJ2-7
CASSHLGTAPSYEQYF
TGTGCCAGCAGTCACCTGGGGACGGCACCCTCCTACGAGCAGTACTTC
>NA|many|TRBV12-3/TRBV12-4|TRBJ2-5
CASSLPGGGETQYF
TGTGCCAGCAGTTTGCCAGGGGGAGGAGAGACCCAGTACTTC
>TRBD2|many|TRBV9|TRBJ2-7
CASSPISGGYYEQYF
TGTGCCAGCAGCCCCATAAGCGGGGGGTACTACGAGCAGTACTTC
>NA|NA|TRBV5-6|TRBJ2-2
CASSLTEPANTGELFF
TGTGCCAGCAGCCTGACAGAGCCCGCGAACACCGGGGAGCTGTTTTTT
>NA|few|TRBV5-1|TRBJ2-1
CASSLGQTEQFF
TGCGCCAGCAGCTTGGGACAGACCGAGCAGTTCTTC
>NA|many|TRBV12-3/TRBV12-4|TRBJ2-1
CASSLMEEQFF
TGTGCCAGCAGTTTAATGGAAGAGCAGTTCTTC
>TRBD2|many|TRBV7-9|TRBJ2-1
CASSLSGLAGGSEQFF
TGTGCCAGCAGCTTGTCGGGACTAGCGGGGGGAAGTGAGCAGTTCTTC
>NA|many|TRBV5-1|TRBJ2-7
CASSLIGSYEQYF
TGCGCCAGCAGCTTGATAGGGTCCTACGAGCAGTACTTC
>NA|many|TRBV5-1|TRBJ2-2
CASSPVGPGELFF
TGCGCCAGCAGCCCAGTCGGGCCCGGGGAGCTGTTTTTT
>NA|NA|TRBV13|TRBJ1-3
CASSLFPVAGFSGNTIYF
TGTGCCAGCAGCTTATTTCCGGTCGCGGGATTCTCTGGAAACACCATATATTTT
>NA|many|TRBV7-9|TRBJ1-1
CASSLGGLAEAFF
TGTGCCAGCAGCTTAGGCGGATTGGCTGAAGCTTTCTTT
>TRBD2|many|TRBV20-1|TRBJ2-5
CSAGTSPDGGTQYF
TGCAGCGCCGGGACTAGCCCTGATGGAGGGACCCAGTACTTC
>TRBD1|many|TRBV4-1|TRBJ1-2
CASSQAGQLYGYTF
TGCGCCAGCAGCCAAGCGGGACAGCTCTATGGCTACACCTTC
>NA|many|TRBV4-3|TRBJ1-2
CASSQVVDYGYTF
TGCGCCAGCAGCCAAGTTGTGGATTATGGCTACACCTTC
>NA|many|TRBV18|TRBJ2-7
CASSPGGVEQYF
TGTGCCAGCTCACCTGGAGGGGTCGAGCAGTACTTC
>NA|many|TRBV20-1|TRBJ2-5
CSARVWAQETQYF
TGCAGTGCTAGAGTTTGGGCCCAAGAGACCCAGTACTTC
>TRBD2|many|TRBV7-3|TRBJ2-2
CASSSHSISGDTGELFF
TGTGCCAGCAGCTCCCATTCTATTAGCGGGGACACCGGGGAGCTGTTTTTT
>TRBD1|NA|TRBV5-4|TRBJ1-5
CASSLDRGGRVVYSNQPQHF
TGTGCCAGCAGCTTGGACAGGGGCGGACGGGTAGTATATAGCAATCAGCCCCAGCATTTT
>NA|many|TRBV7-9|TRBJ1-2
CASSLDYYGYTF
TGTGCCAGCAGCTTGGATTACTATGGCTACACCTTC
>NA|few|TRBV4-1|TRBJ1-2
CASSQGQGLVYGYTF
TGCGCCAGCAGCCAAGGTCAGGGTCTCGTATATGGCTACACCTTC
>NA|many|TRBV3-1|TRBJ2-1
CASSHVIYNEQFF
TGTGCCAGCAGTCACGTTATTTACAATGAGCAGTTCTTC
>NA|many|TRBV27|TRBJ2-3
CASRPDLLADTQYF
TGTGCCAGCAGACCTGACCTATTAGCGGATACGCAGTATTTT
>TRBD2|many|TRBV15|TRBJ2-3
CATSRPAGDLDTQYF
TGTGCCACCAGCAGACCAGCGGGGGATCTGGATACGCAGTATTTT
>TRBD2|many|TRBV25-1|TRBJ2-1
CASSEYINSGGGNEQFF
TGTGCCAGCAGTGAATATATAAATAGCGGGGGGGGTAATGAGCAGTTCTTC
>NA|many|TRBV5-8|TRBJ2-3
CASSSGRVRSTDTQYF
TGTGCCAGCAGCTCGGGGCGGGTCAGAAGCACAGATACGCAGTATTTT
>NA|many|TRBV7-6|TRBJ2-2
CASSFPISGGDITGELFF
TGTGCCAGCAGCTTCCCCATATCAGGGGGGGATATCACCGGGGAGCTGTTTTTT
>TRBD1|many|TRBV4-3|TRBJ1-2
CASSQTGATGDGYTF
TGCGCCAGCAGCCAAACGGGCGCGACAGGGGATGGCTACACCTTC
>NA|many|TRBV4-3|TRBJ2-2
CASTRRLGTGELFF
TGCGCCAGCACCCGGAGGCTGGGCACCGGGGAGCTGTTTTTT
>NA|many|TRBV20-1|TRBJ2-3
CSARDLGEDTQYF
TGCAGTGCTAGAGATCTCGGTGAAGATACGCAGTATTTT
>NA|many|TRBV4-1|TRBJ2-3
CASRQTGGTDTQYF
TGCGCCAGCCGCCAAACGGGGGGCACAGATACGCAGTATTTT